The T cell receptor beta chain under discussion was sequenced for a study of regulatory dendritic cells for organ transplantation (dated by TCRdb to the late 2010s). A note on the overall study: TCRbeta repertoires were sequenced from sorted naive and memory CD4+ and CD8+ T cells before and after allostimulation with regulatory or mature dendritic cells. Here is what the overall study found, with its caveats: Repertoires were highly diverse in naive CD4+ and CD8+ T cells, less diverse in memory cells, and most oligoclonal in memory CD8+ cells. Of the resting subsets, the one holding the most alloreactive TCR clonotypes was memory CD8+ T cells. In both subjects, allostimulation led to expansion of memory CD8+ clones, although regulatory dendritic cells appeared to cause more limited expansion than mature dendritic cells did. Only a couple of subjects were sequenced, and the authors noted considerable between-individual heterogeneity in the alloreactive memory CD8+ T cell pool.

The CDR3 contains 16 residues, cysteine and phenylalanine counted. The retained sequence is limited to the CDR3, 48 bases, with the frame set at the first base. V is clipped by 3 bases and J by 3 bases, and the sequence between their germline boundaries is 14 bases long. In the germline V gene, CDR1 corresponds to MRHNA and CDR2 to SNTAGT. FACS was used to sort CD4+ or CD8+ cells into naive T cells (CD45RA+) and memory T cells (CD45RO+). The T cells used for TCR sequencing were obtained from a couple of healthy control subjects. For the mixed lymphocyte reactions, sorted T cell subsets left unstimulated acted as baseline controls. Genomic DNA was extracted with the Qiagen DNeasy Blood & Tissue Kit. Multiplexed two-step PCR with Vbeta-specific forward primers and Jbeta-specific reverse primers was used to amplify TCRbeta CDR3 regions. Through the immunoSEQ service, TCRbeta libraries were sequenced on an Illumina instrument. The original pipeline was this. IMGT annotation was used to assign V, D and J genes, and synthetic CDR3 analogues were used to correct counts for multiplex PCR bias. In the immunoSEQ Analyzer, repertoire clonality was calculated as one minus the normalized Shannon entropy. Clonal expansion was defined by Fisher's exact test with Benjamini-Hochberg false discovery rate control, using two-tailed P<0.01. TCRdb carries this immuneACCESS record with in-frame sequences only. Its versions omit some clonotypes, under half of them owing to an unresolved V gene in the studies checked, with the rest unexplained. V and J calls plus clone size are reproduced from that table; the DNA served to infer D and trimming. The sample table contains some 10,000 clones; only one count was recorded for just over 70% of them. Jointly, the top ten make up 18% of the sample.

On this clone itself: Which antigen it targets is not known. One base away there is no much larger clone; base qualities are not given.

The specimen was memory CD8+ T cells from blood. Per the publication, the cell subset or site label means: CD45RO+ memory T cells. The rearrangement joined TRBV6-4 to TRBJ2-2; TRBD2 could be the D gene, as 5 bases match. The TCR was taken from a human donor in good health. The DNA reads as follows: TGTGCCAGCAGTGAGAGGGCGGAAGGTTACACCGGGGAGCTGTTTTTT. It translates as CASSERAEGYTGELFF.